This T cell receptor (beta chain) is from a study of beta chain features in type 1 diabetes. Study-wide context: Examination covered around 100 million sorted cells spanning all samples. Findings and limits, study-wide: Within each of all four CD4+ subsets, Type 1 diabetes patients had TCRB CDR3s that were moderately but significantly shorter. A potential influence of HLA type upon TCRB rearrangement remained unresolved herein.

The investigators reverse transcribed all of the isolated RNA, so they sequenced expressed TCRB transcripts. Clones were read by immunoSEQ multiplex PCR, and TCRdb kept only the in-frame ones, dropping some. The sample records about 250,000 clones, about a tenth being singletons. V lost 5 bases to trimming and J lost 6 bases, with 16 bases between them. This CDR3 comprises 15 residues. Germline V gives CDR1 SEHNR, CDR2 FQNEAQ (reference sequence). A note on this clone: The antigen is unknown.

The rearrangement joins TRBV7-9 to TRBJ2-2, with D possibly matching TRBD1 (5 bases). The specimen sequenced was naive CD4+ T cells from blood. This clonotype originated in a man aged 30-40 years with type 1 diabetes. The DNA of the CDR3 is TGTGCCAGCAGCCCAACTCAGGGTACGGCCGGGGAGCTGTTTTTT. This sequence encodes CASSPTQGTAGELFF.